Reported below is one T cell receptor beta chain. This entry is derived from a study of blood T cell repertoires in COVID-19. Here immunoSEQ multiplex PCR was the method, and the copy in TCRdb shows in-frame clones only, minus some. This table has 200,000 to 250,000 clones, approximately 80% appearing once. The V gene lost 5 bases and the J gene lost 1 base, with 5 bases spanning the gap. Germline CDR1 SQVTM, CDR2 ANQGSEA. This CDR3 has 11 amino acids. This receptor was taken from a human donor in a cohort sampled during active COVID-19. This chain joins TRBV29-1 and TRBJ1-1; D is undetermined. The sample comprised peripheral blood. CDR3 sequence: CSVSRNTEAFF. The CDR3 DNA follows: TGCAGCGTTAGTAGGAACACTGAAGCTTTCTTT.